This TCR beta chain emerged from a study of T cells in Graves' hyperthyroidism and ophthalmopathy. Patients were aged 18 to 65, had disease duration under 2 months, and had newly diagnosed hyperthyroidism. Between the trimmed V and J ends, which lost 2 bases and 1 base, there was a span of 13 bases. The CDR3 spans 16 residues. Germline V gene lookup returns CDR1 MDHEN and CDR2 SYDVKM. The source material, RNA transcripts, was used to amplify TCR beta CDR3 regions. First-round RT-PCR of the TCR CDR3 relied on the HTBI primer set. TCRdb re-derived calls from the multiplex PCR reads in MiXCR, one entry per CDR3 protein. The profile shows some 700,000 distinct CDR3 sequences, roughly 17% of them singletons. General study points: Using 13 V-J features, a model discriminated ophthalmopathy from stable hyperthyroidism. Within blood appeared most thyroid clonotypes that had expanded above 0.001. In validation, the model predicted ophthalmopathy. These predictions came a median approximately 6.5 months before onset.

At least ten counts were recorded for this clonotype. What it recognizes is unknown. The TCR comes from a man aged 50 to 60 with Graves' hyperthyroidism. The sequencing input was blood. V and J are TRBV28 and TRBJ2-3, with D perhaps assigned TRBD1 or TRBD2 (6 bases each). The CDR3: CASSLRGAGRTDTQYF. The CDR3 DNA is TGTGCCAGCAGTTTAAGGGGGGCGGGTCGCACAGATACGCAGTATTTT.